The entry below describes one TCR beta chain. The data originate from a study of blood T cell repertoires in COVID-19. Across the study: The study drew acute and convalescent COVID-19 samples from the United States, Italy and Spain.

V lost 5 bases to trimming and J lost 6 bases; unmatched junction nucleotides: 8. This CDR3 region has 16 residues. Germline CDR1 is MNHEY and CDR2 is SMNVEV (reference sequence). In the authors' methods: Using reference gene primer amplification, nucleated cell counts were estimated. The table came from immunoSEQ multiplex PCR; TCRdb's copy has only in-frame clones and leaves some out. V, J and clone size were drawn from that table, and D and trimming were deduced from the DNA. Among 150,000 to 200,000 clones listed, about 86% were seen once. The source of this sequence is a woman aged 80 or older with acute or convalescent COVID-19. Sequences were obtained from peripheral blood. V usage is TRBV27 and J usage is TRBJ2-3, with 13 bases identical to TRBD2. The CDR3 DNA sequence: TGTGCCAGCAGTACACTAGCGGGGGGGCCAAGGGATACGCAGTATTTT. Its protein is CASSTLAGGPRDTQYF.